A single sample gave rise to the 30 T cell receptor beta chains below, sequenced in a study of glioma-infiltrating T cells after dendritic cell vaccination. Clones were sequenced by immunoSEQ multiplex PCR, and TCRdb holds only the in-frame ones, with some missing. The sample shows tens of thousands of clones, around 85% of them seen only once. Sequences were derived from blood, sampled before dendritic cell vaccination. These receptors came from a human donor with glioblastoma.

This chain joins TRBV2 and TRBJ1-5; D not resolved. V was cut by 7 bases and J by 2 bases, with 15 bases left in between. Germline V CDR1 and CDR2: SNHLY, FYNNEI. The CDR3 spans 15 residues. This CDR3 reads CASKGGSAGNQPQHF. The CDR3 DNA reads as TGTGCCAGCAAAGGCGGGTCCGCCGGCAATCAGCCCCAGCATTTT. Supplemented by reference TRBV2 and TRBJ1-5, the full variable domain reads EPEVTQTPSHQVTQMGQEVILRCVPISNHLYFYWYRQILGQKVEFLVSFYNNEISEKSEIFDDQFSVERPDGSNFTLKIRSTKLEDSAMYFCASKGGSAGNQPQHFGDGTRLSIL.

The V call is TRBV2, the J call TRBJ2-2; D remains ambiguous. The CDR3 has 14 residues. V shed 6 bases and J shed 8 bases, with 16 bases lying between them. Germline V gene lookup returns CDR1 SNHLY and CDR2 FYNNEI. This chain's CDR3 is CASRKGAVVGELFF. CDR3 coding DNA: TGTGCCAGCAGAAAAGGAGCTGTGGTGGGGGAGCTGTTTTTT.

This chain links TRBV7-2 with TRBJ2-3; D perhaps matches TRBD1 (5 bases). V dropped 4 bases and J dropped 6 bases, with 17 bases sitting between them. Germline lookup yields CDR1 SGHTA and CDR2 FQGNSA. There are 15 residues in the CDR3. The CDR3 protein is CASSSKGREPDTQYF. For the CDR3, the DNA is TGTGCCAGCAGCTCCAAGGGCAGGGAACCCGATACGCAGTATTTT.

The CDR3 is CASSPVAGGPGTGELFF. Written as DNA, the CDR3 is TGCGCCAGCAGCCCCGTAGCGGGGGGGCCGGGCACCGGGGAGCTGTTTTTT. V gene TRBV5-1 combines with J gene TRBJ2-2; 11 bases fit TRBD2. The CDR3 covers 17 residues. V shed 4 bases, J shed 4 bases, and the junction held 9 bases outside the gene matches. Germline assignment: CDR1 SGHRS and CDR2 YFSETQ.

This clone was observed a single time. The chain links TRBV6-5 to TRBJ1-5; 7 bases fit TRBD1. The CDR3 is 15 amino acids. V shed 6 bases, J shed 3 bases, and the junction held 8 bases outside the gene matches. Looked up from germline, CDR1 is MNHEY and CDR2 is SVGAGI. CDR3 DNA: TGTGCCAGCAGACGGGGGGGACAGCCCAATCAGCCCCAGCATTTT. Its protein is CASRRGGQPNQPQHF.

The gene calls are TRBV29-1 and TRBJ2-1; D is unclear. Germline V gene sequence: CDR1 SQVTM, CDR2 ANQGSEA. This CDR3 region has 15 residues. Deletions cut 4 bases from V and 2 bases from J, with 15 bases between. The DNA for the CDR3 is TGCAGCGTTGCAGGAACCCAAAGCACCTACAATGAGCAGTTCTTC. Protein sequence: CSVAGTQSTYNEQFF.

V usage is TRBV10-1 and J usage is TRBJ2-1; D possibly corresponds to TRBD2 (6 bases). The CDR3 is 13 amino acids. Germline V gene sequence: CDR1 WNHNN, CDR2 SYGVQD (reference sequence). Trimming pared 3 bases from V and 12 bases from J, leaving 15 bases between. The CDR3 is CASSDGTPVGQFF. CDR3 coding DNA: TGCGCCAGCAGTGACGGGACTCCTGTAGGGCAGTTCTTC.

The chain carries TRBV9 and TRBJ1-3; tentatively, D is TRBD1 (5 bases). The CDR3 has 18 amino acids. V lost 3 bases and J 1 base, leaving 20 bases between the germline ends. Per germline, CDR1 SGDLS and CDR2 YYNGEE. The CDR3 sequence is CASSEPGLTTLSGNTIYF. CDR3 in DNA: TGTGCCAGCAGCGAGCCGGGACTCACTACCCTTTCTGGAAACACCATATATTTT.

Here the CDR3 DNA reads TGCAGCGTTGGAGGACAGGGACCCAATCAGCCCCAGCATTTT. Residues: CSVGGQGPNQPQHF. This rearrangement joins TRBV29-1 to TRBJ1-5, with TRBD1 matching over 8 bases. Germline V lookup: CDR1 SQVTM, CDR2 ANQGSEA. Germline trimming cut 4 bases from V and 3 bases from J; bases unmatched to any gene: 5. There are 14 residues in the CDR3.

V gene TRBV2 combines with J gene TRBJ1-2, with D unclear. The CDR3 runs 14 residues. Germline V gene data show CDR1 as SNHLY and CDR2 as FYNNEI. V was shortened by 8 bases and J by 2 bases, with 15 bases between the two germline ends. CDR3 in DNA: TGTGCCAGCCCATCACAATTTTCCAACTATGGCTACACCTTC. Translation gives CASPSQFSNYGYTF.

This clone occurred a few times. This chain connects TRBV19 to TRBJ2-3; tentatively, D is TRBD2 (6 bases). The CDR3 runs to 14 residues. The germline V gene encodes CDR1 LNHDA and CDR2 SQIVND (reference sequence). V lost 3 bases, J lost 6 bases, and 13 bases lay in between. This chain's CDR3 is CASSMDGREDTQYF. Here the CDR3 DNA reads TGTGCCAGTAGTATGGACGGGAGAGAGGATACGCAGTATTTT.

The V gene is TRBV9, the J gene TRBJ2-3; TRBD2 matches 14 bases. In germline, CDR1 is SGDLS, CDR2 YYNGEE. The CDR3 is 18 amino acids. V lost 2 bases, J lost 0 bases, and 5 bases stayed unmatched. CDR3 sequence: CASSVGTSGGASTDTQYF. The CDR3 bases are TGTGCCAGCAGCGTGGGGACTAGCGGGGGCGCAAGCACAGATACGCAGTATTTT.

The CDR3 region has the DNA TGTGCCATCAAAGTTACAGGGAGTCCCGATACGCAGTATTTT. This codes for CAIKVTGSPDTQYF. The chain combines TRBV2 with TRBJ2-3; perhaps TRBD1 as D (6 bases). The V gene's germline CDR1 is SNHLY and CDR2 FYNNEI. The CDR3 is made up of 14 amino acids. Trimming stripped 10 bases from V and 6 bases from J, with 20 bases between.

V and J are TRBV7-2 and TRBJ2-2; TRBD1 might be the D (6 bases). Germline CDR1 SGHTA, CDR2 FQGNSA. V lost 0 bases and J lost 1, with 6 bases in between. This CDR3 is 15 amino acids long. This chain's CDR3 is CASSLAGGNTGELFF. The CDR3 region has the DNA TGTGCCAGCAGCTTAGCAGGGGGGAACACCGGGGAGCTGTTTTTT.

The V and J genes are TRBV2 and TRBJ1-5; the match to TRBD1 covers 8 bases. The trim removed 9 bases at V and 0 bases at J, leaving 10 bases unmatched. The CDR3 is 16 residues long. Germline V gene lookup returns CDR1 SNHLY and CDR2 FYNNEI. CDR3 nucleotides: TGTGCCAGGCCCGGGACAGGAATAGATAGCAATCAGCCCCAGCATTTT. Translating gives CARPGTGIDSNQPQHF.

The rearrangement uses TRBV5-1 and TRBJ2-3, with a weak D call TRBD1 (5 bases). The CDR3 runs 15 residues. V gave up 0 bases and J gave up 4 bases, with 12 bases separating them. Germline V gene sequence: CDR1 SGHRS, CDR2 YFSETQ. In DNA, the CDR3 is TGCGCCAGCAGCTTGGTGGGGCCAGGGTCAGATACGCAGTATTTT. It yields the protein CASSLVGPGSDTQYF.

The genes are TRBV10-3 and TRBJ2-4, with 12 bases aligning to TRBD1. The V and J ends lost 10 bases and 8 bases, in that order; junction bases with no gene match: 9. Per germline, CDR1 ENHRY and CDR2 SYGVKD. This CDR3 spans 14 amino acids. CDR3 in amino acids: CATSGTGGAYIQYF. The CDR3 DNA reads as TGTGCCACCTCCGGGACAGGGGGCGCATACATTCAGTACTTC.

The count of this clone is one. The genes are TRBV5-4 and TRBJ2-1; 11 bases match TRBD2. V trimming: 4 bases; J trimming: 6 bases; junction bases outside the gene matches: 9. In germline, CDR1 is SGHNT, CDR2 YYREEE (reference sequence). The CDR3 is 16 residues long. CDR3 sequence reads: CASSHEGTSGSNEQFF. The CDR3 DNA reads TGTGCCAGCAGCCATGAGGGTACTAGCGGGAGCAATGAGCAGTTCTTC. The full variable domain, rest sourced from reference TRBV5-4 and TRBJ2-1, is ETGVTQSPTHLIKTRGQQVTLRCSSQSGHNTVSWYQQALGQGPQFIFQYYREEENGRGNFPPRFSGLQFPNYSSELNVNALELDDSALYLCASSHEGTSGSNEQFFGPGTRLTVL.

This chain connects TRBV10-1 to TRBJ2-1, with D perhaps matching TRBD1 (5 bases). Germline loops: CDR1 WNHNN, CDR2 SYGVQD (reference sequence). V lost 3 bases to trimming and J lost 5 bases, with 8 bases between them. The CDR3 spans 13 residues. CDR3 bases: TGCGCCAGCAGTGACAGGGTTGACAATGAGCAGTTCTTC. It codes for CASSDRVDNEQFF.

This clone was seen only a few times. Other DNA sequences from this sample encode an identical CDR3 as well. This chain links TRBV5-6 with TRBJ1-2; 7 nucleotides agree with TRBD1. With V trimmed by 4 bases and J by 0 bases, 9 bases remained unmatched. The CDR3 loop spans 16 amino acids. Germline CDR1 SGHDT, CDR2 YYEEEE. The CDR3 coding sequence is TGTGCCAGCAGCAGCGGAGGGGGCGGCACTAACTATGGCTACACCTTC. This sequence encodes CASSSGGGGTNYGYTF. The full variable domain, its missing parts supplied by reference TRBV5-6 and TRBJ1-2, is DAGVTQSPTHLIKTRGQQVTLRCSPKSGHDTVSWYQQALGQGPQFIFQYYEEEERQRGNFPDRFSGHQFPNYSSELNVNALLLGDSALYLCASSSGGGGTNYGYTFGSGTRLTVV.

This clone has just one count. This rearrangement joins TRBV9 to TRBJ2-7, with D tentatively TRBD2 (7 bases). Germline V gives CDR1 SGDLS, CDR2 YYNGEE. This CDR3 has 14 amino acids. Trimming shortened V by 3 bases and J by 2 bases, and 12 bases separated the two germline ends. The CDR3 is CASSARGAAYEQYF. CDR3 DNA sequence: TGTGCCAGCAGCGCCCGGGGGGCGGCCTACGAGCAGTACTTC.

The rearrangement uses TRBV2 and TRBJ1-6; D gene uncertain. The V end was cut by 5 bases, the J end by 9 bases, with 14 bases between. There are 14 residues in the CDR3. CDR1 is SNHLY, CDR2 FYNNEI, per germline. DNA of the CDR3: TGTGCCAGCAGTAGCACCTACGGGGTTTCACCCCTCCACTTT. It specifies CASSSTYGVSPLHF.

J is TRBJ1-2 and V is TRBV6-6, with D possibly matching TRBD1 (5 bases). Trimming took off 1 base at V and 8 bases at J, with 14 bases between the two ends. This CDR3 spans 14 amino acids. In germline, CDR1 is MNHNY, CDR2 SVGAGI (reference sequence). The CDR3 coding sequence is TGTGCCAGCAGTTACTTGGCCCAGGGCGGCGGCTACACCTTC. It codes for CASSYLAQGGGYTF.

The chain couples TRBV7-2 to TRBJ2-7; 10 bases align to TRBD2. Losses at the gene ends were 5 bases for V and 7 bases for J; bases not matched to a gene: 8. The CDR3 extends over 14 amino acids. CDR1 and CDR2 (germline): SGHTA, FQGNSA. The CDR3 coding sequence is TGTGCCAGCAGCCCGGGAGCGGGAGGGCGTGAGCAGTACTTC. Translated: CASSPGAGGREQYF.

The V call is TRBV5-6, the J call TRBJ1-1; tentative D call: TRBD1 (5 bases). In germline, CDR1 is SGHDT, CDR2 YYEEEE. CDR3 length: 15 amino acids. V was cut by 2 bases and J by 2 bases, with 13 bases left in between. The chain's CDR3 is CASSLQETLNTEAFF. CDR3 nucleotide sequence: TGTGCCAGCAGCTTACAGGAGACTCTTAACACTGAAGCTTTCTTT.

The rearrangement uses TRBV2 and TRBJ2-2, with a possible D match to TRBD1 (6 bases). The CDR3 is 14 amino acids. Germline V CDR1 and CDR2: SNHLY, FYNNEI. Trimming removed 8 bases at V and 0 bases at J, with 10 bases between. Here the CDR3 DNA reads TGTGCCAGCCGGGACAACCCGAACACCGGGGAGCTGTTTTTT. This sequence encodes CASRDNPNTGELFF.

This chain connects TRBV2 to TRBJ1-5; D might be TRBD1 (5 bases). The germline V gene encodes CDR1 SNHLY and CDR2 FYNNEI. The CDR3 is 15 amino acids. V was shortened by 4 bases and J by 2 bases, with 12 bases between the two germline ends. The CDR3 DNA reads TGTGCCAGCAGTGGCGGGGCTGTGGGCAATCAGCCCCAGCATTTT. As protein: CASSGGAVGNQPQHF.

The chain has TRBV9 and TRBJ1-3, with 10 bases lining up with TRBD1. CDR1 is SGDLS, CDR2 YYNGEE, per germline. The CDR3 contains 17 residues. J was trimmed by 4 bases and V by 4 bases; bases with no gene match: 11. The CDR3 sequence is CASSPRDRGNLGNTIYF. Written as DNA, the CDR3 is TGTGCCAGCAGCCCCCGGGACAGGGGTAATCTCGGAAACACCATATATTTT.

The chain couples TRBV7-9 to TRBJ2-4; no reliable D call. Germline V CDR1 and CDR2: SEHNR, FQNEAQ (reference sequence). V lost 3 bases and J 0 bases, leaving 6 bases between the germline ends. CDR3 length equals 14 residues. DNA of the CDR3: TGTGCCAGCAGCTTTGAGGTAGCCAAAAACATTCAGTACTTC. Amino acid sequence: CASSFEVAKNIQYF.

J is TRBJ1-2 and V is TRBV2; 8 bases align to TRBD1. Germline loops: CDR1 SNHLY, CDR2 FYNNEI. This CDR3 region has 14 residues. With 6 bases clipped from V and 4 bases from J, the junction kept 7 bases outside the gene matches. CDR3 region: CASSSRGRVYGYTF. CDR3 in DNA: TGTGCCAGCAGCTCCAGGGGGCGCGTCTATGGCTACACCTTC.